This T cell receptor beta chain came from a study of technical replicates of blood from a handful of donors. Germline assignment: CDR1 MGHRA and CDR2 YSYEKL. The CDR3 is 18 amino acids. Trimming cost V 2 bases and J 4 bases; bases outside gene matches: 13. Profiling relied on immunoSEQ multiplex PCR, and the TCRdb table lists in-frame clones only, not all of them. There are around 72,000 clones in the sample; 91% occur only once, and more than 0.35% lies in the top ten. Material for sequencing was T cells isolated from PBMCs. The sequence came from a human donor in good health. Some clones in this sample may be carry-over from other donors' samples. This sequence joins TRBV4-1 and TRBJ2-7; 11 bases align to TRBD2. CDR3 in amino acids: CASSQSEGTSGPSYEQYF. The CDR3 DNA sequence: TGCGCCAGCAGCCAATCCGAGGGGACTAGCGGCCCCTCTTACGAGCAGTACTTC.